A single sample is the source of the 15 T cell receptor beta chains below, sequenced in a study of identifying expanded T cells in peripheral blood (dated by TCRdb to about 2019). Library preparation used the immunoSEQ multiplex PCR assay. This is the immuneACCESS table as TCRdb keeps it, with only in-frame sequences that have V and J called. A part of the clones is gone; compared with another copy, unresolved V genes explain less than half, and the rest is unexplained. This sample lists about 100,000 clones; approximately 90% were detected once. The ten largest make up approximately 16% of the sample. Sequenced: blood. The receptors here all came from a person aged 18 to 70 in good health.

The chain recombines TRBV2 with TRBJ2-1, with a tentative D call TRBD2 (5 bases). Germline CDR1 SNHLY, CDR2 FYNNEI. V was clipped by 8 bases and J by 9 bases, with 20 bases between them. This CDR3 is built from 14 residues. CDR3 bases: TGTGCCAGCCCCCTCGGGATTGCACGGGGTGAGCAGTTCTTC. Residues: CASPLGIARGEQFF.

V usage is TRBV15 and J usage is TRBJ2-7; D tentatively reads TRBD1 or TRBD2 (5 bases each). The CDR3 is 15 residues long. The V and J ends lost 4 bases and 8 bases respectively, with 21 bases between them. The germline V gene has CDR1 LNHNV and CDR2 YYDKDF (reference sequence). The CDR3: CATSKSRDVPCKQYF. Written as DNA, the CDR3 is TGTGCCACCAGCAAAAGCCGGGACGTCCCCTGCAAGCAGTACTTC.

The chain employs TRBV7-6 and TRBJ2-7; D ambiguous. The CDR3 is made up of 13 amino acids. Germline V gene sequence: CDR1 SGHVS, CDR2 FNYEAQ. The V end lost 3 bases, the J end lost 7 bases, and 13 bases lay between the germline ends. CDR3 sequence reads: CASSLNPSEEQYF. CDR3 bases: TGTGCCAGCAGCTTGAACCCCTCGGAGGAGCAGTACTTC.

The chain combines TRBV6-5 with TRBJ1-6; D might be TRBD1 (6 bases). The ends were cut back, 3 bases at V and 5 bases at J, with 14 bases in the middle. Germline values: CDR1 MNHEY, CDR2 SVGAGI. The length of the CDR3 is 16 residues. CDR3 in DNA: TGTGCCAGCAGTTATCTTAGGGGGGAGGATAATTCACCCCTCCACTTT. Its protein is CASSYLRGEDNSPLHF.

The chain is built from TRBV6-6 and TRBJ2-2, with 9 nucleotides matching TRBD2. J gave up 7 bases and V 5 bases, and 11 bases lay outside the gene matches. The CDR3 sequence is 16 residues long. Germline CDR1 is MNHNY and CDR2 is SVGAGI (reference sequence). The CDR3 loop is CASSQPAGGLVGELFF. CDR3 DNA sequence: TGTGCCAGCAGTCAACCCGCGGGGGGGCTGGTCGGGGAGCTGTTTTTT.

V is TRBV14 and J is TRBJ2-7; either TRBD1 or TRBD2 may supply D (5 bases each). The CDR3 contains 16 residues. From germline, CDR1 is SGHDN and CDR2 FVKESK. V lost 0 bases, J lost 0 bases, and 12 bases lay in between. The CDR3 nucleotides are TGTGCCAGCAGCCAAGAATCCGGGGCAGCCTCCTACGAGCAGTACTTC. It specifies CASSQESGAASYEQYF.

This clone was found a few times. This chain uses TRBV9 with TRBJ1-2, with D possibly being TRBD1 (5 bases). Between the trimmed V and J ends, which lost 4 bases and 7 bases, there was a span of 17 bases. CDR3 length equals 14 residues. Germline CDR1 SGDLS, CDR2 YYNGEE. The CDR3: CASSPRWGSSGYTF. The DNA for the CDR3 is TGTGCCAGCAGCCCACGTTGGGGGAGTAGTGGCTACACCTTC. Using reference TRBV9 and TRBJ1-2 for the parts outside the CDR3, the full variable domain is DSGVTQTPKHLITATGQRVTLRCSPRSGDLSVYWYQQSLDQGLQFLIQYYNGEERAKGNILERFSAQQFPDLHSELNLSSLELGDSALYFCASSPRWGSSGYTFGSGTRLTVV.

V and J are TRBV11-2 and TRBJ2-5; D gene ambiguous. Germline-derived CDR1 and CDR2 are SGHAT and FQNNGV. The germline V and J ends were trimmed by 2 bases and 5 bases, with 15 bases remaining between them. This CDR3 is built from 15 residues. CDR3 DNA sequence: TGTGCCAGCAGCTTATTGCCCAGAGCGAGGGAGACCCAGTACTTC. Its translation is CASSLLPRARETQYF.

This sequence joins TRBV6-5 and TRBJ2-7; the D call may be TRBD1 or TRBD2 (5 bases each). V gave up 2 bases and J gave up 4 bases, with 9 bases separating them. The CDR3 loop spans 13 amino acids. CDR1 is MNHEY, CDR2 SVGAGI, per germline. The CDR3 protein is CASSYTRGYEQYF. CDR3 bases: TGTGCCAGCAGTTACACTAGGGGTTACGAGCAGTACTTC.

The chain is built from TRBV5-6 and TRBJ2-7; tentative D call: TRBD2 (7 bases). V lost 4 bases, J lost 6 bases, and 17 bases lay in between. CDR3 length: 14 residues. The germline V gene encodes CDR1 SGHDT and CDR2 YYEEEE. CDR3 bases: TGTGCCAGCAGCGGGGCGGGGGCAGTTGGCGAGCAGTACTTC. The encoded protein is CASSGAGAVGEQYF. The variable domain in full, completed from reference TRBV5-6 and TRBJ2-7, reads DAGVTQSPTHLIKTRGQQVTLRCSPKSGHDTVSWYQQALGQGPQFIFQYYEEEERQRGNFPDRFSGHQFPNYSSELNVNALLLGDSALYLCASSGAGAVGEQYFGPGTRLTVT.

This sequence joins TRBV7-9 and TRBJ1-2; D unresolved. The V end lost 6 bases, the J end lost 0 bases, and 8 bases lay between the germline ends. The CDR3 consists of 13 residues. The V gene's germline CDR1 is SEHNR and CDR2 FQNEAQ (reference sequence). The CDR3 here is CASSHGANYGYTF. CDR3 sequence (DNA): TGTGCCAGCAGTCATGGAGCTAACTATGGCTACACCTTC.

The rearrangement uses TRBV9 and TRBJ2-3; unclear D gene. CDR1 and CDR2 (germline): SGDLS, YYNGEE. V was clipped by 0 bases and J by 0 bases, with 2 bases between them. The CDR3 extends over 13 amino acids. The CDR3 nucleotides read TGTGCCAGCAGCGTAGAAAGCACAGATACGCAGTATTTT. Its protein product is CASSVESTDTQYF.

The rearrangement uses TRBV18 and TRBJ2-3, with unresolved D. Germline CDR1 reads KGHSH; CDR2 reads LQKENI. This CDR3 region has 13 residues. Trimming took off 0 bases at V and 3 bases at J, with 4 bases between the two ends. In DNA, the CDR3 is TGTGCCAGCTCACCACCAGAGACAGATACGCAGTATTTT. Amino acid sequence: CASSPPETDTQYF.

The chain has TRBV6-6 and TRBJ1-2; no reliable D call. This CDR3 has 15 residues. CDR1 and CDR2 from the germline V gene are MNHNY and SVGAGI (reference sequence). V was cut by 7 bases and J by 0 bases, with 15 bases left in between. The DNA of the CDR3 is TGTGCCAGCACCTCCAGCGGTCCCTCTAACTATGGCTACACCTTC. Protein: CASTSSGPSNYGYTF.

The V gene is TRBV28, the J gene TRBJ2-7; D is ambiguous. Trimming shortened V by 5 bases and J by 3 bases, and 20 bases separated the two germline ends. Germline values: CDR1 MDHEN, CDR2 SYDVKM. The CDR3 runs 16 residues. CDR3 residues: CASSLPPWSRDYEQYF. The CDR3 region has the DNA TGTGCCAGCAGTCTGCCCCCCTGGTCGAGAGACTACGAGCAGTACTTC.